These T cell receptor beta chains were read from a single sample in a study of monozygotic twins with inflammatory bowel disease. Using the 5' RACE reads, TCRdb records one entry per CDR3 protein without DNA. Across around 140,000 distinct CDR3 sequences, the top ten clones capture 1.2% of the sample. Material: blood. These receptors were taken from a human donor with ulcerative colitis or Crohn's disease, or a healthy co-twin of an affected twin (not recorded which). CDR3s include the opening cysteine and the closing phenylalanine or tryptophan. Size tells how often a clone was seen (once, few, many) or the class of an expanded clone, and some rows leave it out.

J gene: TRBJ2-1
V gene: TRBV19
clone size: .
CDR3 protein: CASSIGPGHNSEQFF

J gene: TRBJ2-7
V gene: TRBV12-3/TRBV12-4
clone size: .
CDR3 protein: CASSLVAGGRYEQYF

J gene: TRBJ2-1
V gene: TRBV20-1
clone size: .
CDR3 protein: CSAPTGAEQFF

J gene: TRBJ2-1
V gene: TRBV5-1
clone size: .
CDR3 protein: CASSFRLAGAVEQFF

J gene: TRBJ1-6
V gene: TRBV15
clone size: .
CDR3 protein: CATSRDLDRVNSPLHF

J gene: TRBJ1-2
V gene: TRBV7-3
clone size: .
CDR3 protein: CASSLSGGTDGYTF

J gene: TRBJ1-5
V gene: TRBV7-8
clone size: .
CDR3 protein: CASSLDRVFQPQHF

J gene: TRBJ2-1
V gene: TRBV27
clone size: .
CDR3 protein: CASSPPGRDSYNEQFF

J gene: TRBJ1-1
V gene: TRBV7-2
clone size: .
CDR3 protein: CASSFRGLNTEAFF

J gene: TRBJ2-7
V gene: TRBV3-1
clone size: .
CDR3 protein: CASSQGARGMRGYEQYF

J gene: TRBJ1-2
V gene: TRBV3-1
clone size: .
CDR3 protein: CASSAAGHGYTF

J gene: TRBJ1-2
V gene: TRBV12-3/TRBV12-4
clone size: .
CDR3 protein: CASSLLGSGRTYGYTF

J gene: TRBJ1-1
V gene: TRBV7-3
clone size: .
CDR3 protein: CASSLTGDGGFAFF

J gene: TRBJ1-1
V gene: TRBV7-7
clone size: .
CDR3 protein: CASSRLGGEMAEAFF

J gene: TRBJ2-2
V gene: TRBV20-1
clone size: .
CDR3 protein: CSARGVVWAGARTGELFF

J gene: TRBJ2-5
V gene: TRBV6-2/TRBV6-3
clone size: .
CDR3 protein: CASRDPGPLQETQYF

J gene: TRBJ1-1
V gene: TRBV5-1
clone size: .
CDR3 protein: CASSLAGTGTEAFF

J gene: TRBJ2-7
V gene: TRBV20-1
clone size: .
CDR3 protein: CSAPATGYEQYF

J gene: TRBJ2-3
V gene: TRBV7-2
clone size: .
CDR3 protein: CASSLALREYTQYF

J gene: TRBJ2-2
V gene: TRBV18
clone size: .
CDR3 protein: CASSPTLVSSGELFF

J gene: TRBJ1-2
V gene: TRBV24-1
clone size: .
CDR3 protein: CATSGQGYGYTF

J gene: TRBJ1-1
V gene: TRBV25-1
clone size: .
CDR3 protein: CASSESGDTNTEAFF

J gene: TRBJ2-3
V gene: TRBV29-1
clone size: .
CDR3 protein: CSEQGISDTQYF

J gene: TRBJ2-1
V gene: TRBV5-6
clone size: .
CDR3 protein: CASSLRLAGLSYNEQFF

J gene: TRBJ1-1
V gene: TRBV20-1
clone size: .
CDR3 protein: CSARARGRTNTEAFF

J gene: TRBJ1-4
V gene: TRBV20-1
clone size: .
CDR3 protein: CSARDAVSDEKLFF

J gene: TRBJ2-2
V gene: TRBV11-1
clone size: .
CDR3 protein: CASSSRLALTGELFF

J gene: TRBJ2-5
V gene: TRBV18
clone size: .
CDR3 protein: CASSTRANQETQYF

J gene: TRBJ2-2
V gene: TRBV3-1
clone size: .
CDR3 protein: CASSQHRANTGELFF

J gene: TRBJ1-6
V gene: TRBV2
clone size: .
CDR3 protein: CASSVVGDNSPLHF

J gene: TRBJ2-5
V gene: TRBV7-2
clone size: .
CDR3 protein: CASSPGRGQETQYF

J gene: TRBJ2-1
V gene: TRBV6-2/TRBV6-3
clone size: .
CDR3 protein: CASNGGIKSYNEQFF

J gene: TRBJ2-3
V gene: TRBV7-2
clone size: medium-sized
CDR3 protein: CASSPSTDTQYF

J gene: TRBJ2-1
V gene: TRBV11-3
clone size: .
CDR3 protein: CASGASSYNEQFF

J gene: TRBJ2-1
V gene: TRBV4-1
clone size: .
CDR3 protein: CASSEFRDISYNEQFF

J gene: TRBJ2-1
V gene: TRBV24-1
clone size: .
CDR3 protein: CATSDLAGLYNEQFF

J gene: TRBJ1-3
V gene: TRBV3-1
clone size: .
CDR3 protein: CASSQDPRVGGNTIYF

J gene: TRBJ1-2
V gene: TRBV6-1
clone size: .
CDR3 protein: CASSPEANYGYTF

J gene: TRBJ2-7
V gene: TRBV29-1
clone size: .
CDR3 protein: CSVDQQGTEQYF

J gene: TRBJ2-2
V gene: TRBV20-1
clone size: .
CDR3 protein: CSARPIRQGAGELFF

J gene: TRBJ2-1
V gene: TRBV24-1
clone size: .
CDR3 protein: CATTYLDEQFF

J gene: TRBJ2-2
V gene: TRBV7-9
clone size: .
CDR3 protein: CASSPGLYIGELFF

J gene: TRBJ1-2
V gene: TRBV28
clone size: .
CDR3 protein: CASSPPPGMNRYTF

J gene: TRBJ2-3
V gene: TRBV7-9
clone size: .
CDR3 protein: CASSLVDTQYF

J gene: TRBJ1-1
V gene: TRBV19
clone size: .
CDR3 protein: CASSRGGATEAFF

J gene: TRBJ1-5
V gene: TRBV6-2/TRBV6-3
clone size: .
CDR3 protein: CASSYSSGISNQPQHF

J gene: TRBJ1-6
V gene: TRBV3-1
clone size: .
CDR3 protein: CASSQRTSKNSPLHF

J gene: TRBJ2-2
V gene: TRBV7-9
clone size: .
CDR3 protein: CASTANTGELFF

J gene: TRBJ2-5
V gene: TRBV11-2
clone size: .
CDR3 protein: CASSIPGGAETQYF

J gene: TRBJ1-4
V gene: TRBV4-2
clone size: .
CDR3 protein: CASSRTRGETNEKLFF

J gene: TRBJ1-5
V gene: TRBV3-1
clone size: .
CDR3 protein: CASSLGTPNGGNQPQHF

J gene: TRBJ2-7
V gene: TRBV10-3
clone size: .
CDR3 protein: CATSGTGKYEQYF

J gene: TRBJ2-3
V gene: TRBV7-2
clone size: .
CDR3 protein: CAIKAQGTDTQYF

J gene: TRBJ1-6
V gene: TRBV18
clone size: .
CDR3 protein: CASSSGLNLHF

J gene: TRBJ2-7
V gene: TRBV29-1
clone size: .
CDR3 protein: CSVEGGDTGSFGEQYF

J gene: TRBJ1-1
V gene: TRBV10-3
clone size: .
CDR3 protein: CAIMGGGTEAFF

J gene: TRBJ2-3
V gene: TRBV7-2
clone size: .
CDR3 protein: CASSYGTSGSIDTQYF

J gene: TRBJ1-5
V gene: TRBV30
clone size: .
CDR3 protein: CAWSPVDKGPFNQPQHF

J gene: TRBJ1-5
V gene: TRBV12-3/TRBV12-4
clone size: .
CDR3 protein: CASNPNGGGNQPQHF